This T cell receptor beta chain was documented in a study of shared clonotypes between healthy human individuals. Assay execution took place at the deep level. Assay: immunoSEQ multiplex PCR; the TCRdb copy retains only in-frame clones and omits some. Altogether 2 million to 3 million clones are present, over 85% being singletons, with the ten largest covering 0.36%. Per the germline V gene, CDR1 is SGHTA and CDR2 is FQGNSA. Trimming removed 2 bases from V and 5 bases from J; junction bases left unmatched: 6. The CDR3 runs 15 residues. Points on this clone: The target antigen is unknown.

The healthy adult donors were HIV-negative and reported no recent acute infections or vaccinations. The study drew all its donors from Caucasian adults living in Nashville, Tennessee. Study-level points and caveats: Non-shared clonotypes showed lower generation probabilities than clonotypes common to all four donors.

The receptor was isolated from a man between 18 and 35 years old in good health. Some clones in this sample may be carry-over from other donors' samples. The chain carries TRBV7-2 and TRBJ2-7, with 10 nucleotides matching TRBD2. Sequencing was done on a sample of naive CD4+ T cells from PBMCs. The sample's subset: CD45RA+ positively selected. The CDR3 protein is CASSLLSGRADEQYF. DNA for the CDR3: TGTGCCAGCAGCTTACTAAGCGGGAGGGCCGACGAGCAGTACTTC.